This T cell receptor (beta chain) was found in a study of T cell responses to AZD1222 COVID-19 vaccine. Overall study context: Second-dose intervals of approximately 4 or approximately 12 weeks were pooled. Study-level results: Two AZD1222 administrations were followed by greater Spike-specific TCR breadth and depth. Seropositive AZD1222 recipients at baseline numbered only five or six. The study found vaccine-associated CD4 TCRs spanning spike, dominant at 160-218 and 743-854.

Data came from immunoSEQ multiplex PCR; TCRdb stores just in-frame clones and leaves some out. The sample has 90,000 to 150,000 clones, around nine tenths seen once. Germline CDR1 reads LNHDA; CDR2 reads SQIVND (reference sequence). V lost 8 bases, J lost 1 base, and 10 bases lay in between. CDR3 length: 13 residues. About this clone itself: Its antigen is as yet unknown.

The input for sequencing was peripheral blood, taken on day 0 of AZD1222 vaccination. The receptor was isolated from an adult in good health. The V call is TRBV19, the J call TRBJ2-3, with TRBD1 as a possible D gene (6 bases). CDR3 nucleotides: TGTGCCAGTCTGAGACAGGGCACAGATACGCAGTATTTT. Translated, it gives CASLRQGTDTQYF. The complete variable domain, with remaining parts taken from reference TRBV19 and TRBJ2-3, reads DGGITQSPKYLFRKEGQNVTLSCEQNLNHDAMYWYRQDPGQGLRLIYYSQIVNDFQKGDIAEGYSVSREKKESFPLTVTSAQKNPTAFYLCASLRQGTDTQYFGPGTRLTVL.